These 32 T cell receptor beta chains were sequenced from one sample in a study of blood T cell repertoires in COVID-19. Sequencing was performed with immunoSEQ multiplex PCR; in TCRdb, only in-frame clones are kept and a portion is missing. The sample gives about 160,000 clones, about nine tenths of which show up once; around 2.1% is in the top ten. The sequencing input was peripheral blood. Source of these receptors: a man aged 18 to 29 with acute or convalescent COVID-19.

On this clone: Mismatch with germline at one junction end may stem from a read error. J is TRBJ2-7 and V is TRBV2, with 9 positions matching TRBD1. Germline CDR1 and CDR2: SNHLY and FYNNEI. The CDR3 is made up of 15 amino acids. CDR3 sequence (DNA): TGTGCCAGCAGAGAAGGACAGGGGAGTTTCCACGAGCAGTACTTC. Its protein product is CASREGQGSFHEQYF.

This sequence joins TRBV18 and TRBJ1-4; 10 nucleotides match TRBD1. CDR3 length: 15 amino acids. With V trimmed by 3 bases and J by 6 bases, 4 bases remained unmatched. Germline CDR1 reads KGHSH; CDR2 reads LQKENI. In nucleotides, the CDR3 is TGTGCCAGCTCACCGAGACAGGGGGCGGATGAAAAACTGTTTTTT. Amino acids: CASSPRQGADEKLFF.

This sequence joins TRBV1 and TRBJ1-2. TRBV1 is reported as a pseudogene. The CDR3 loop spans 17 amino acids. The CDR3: CTSTLPEPTAGGYGYTF. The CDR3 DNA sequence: TGCACCAGCACCCTCCCCGAACCCACGGCGGGGGGCTATGGCTACACCTTC.

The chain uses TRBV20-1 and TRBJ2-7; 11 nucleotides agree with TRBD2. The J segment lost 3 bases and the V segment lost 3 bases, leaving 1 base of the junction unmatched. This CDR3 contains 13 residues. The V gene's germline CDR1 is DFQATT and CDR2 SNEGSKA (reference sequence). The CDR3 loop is CSASSGRGYEQYF. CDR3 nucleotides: TGCAGTGCTAGTAGCGGGAGGGGCTACGAGCAGTACTTC.

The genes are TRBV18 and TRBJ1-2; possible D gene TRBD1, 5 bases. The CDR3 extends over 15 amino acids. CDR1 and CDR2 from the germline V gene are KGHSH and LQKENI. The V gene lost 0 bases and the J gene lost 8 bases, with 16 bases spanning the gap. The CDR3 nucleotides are TGTGCCAGCTCACCACCGGGGCTCTCCCTCGGGGGCTACACCTTC. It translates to CASSPPGLSLGGYTF.

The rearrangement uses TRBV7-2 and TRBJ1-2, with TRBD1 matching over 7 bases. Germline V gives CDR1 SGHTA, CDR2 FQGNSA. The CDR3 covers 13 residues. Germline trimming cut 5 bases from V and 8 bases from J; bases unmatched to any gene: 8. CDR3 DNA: TGTGCCAGCAGCGTCAGACAGGGTACGGGCTACACCTTC. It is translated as CASSVRQGTGYTF.

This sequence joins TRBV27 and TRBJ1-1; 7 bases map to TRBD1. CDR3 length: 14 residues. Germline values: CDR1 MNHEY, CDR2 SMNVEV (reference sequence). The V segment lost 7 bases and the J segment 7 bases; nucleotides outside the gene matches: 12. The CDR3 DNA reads TGTGCCAGCACTCGAGGGGGGACAGAGGATGAAGCTTTCTTT. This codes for CASTRGGTEDEAFF.

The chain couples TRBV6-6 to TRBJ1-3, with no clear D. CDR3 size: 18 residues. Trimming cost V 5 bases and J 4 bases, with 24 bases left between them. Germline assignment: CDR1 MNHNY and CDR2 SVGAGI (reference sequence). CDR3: CASSRETLAGSEGNTIYF. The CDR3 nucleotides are TGTGCCAGCAGTCGGGAGACTCTAGCCGGATCCGAGGGAAACACCATATATTTT.

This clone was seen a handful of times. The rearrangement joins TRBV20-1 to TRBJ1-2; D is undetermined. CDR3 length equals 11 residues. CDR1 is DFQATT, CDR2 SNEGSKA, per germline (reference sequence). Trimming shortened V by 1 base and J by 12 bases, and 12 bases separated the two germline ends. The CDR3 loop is CSARATDLNTF. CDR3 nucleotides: TGCAGTGCTAGAGCCACTGACTTAAACACCTTC.

CDR3 coding DNA: TGTGCCAGTAGTATACTAGGACAGAACTCCAATCAGCCCCAGCATTTT. As protein: CASSILGQNSNQPQHF. This chain connects TRBV19 to TRBJ1-5; possibly TRBD1 for D (6 bases). The germline V and J ends were trimmed by 2 bases and 3 bases, with 14 bases remaining between them. Germline loops: CDR1 LNHDA, CDR2 SQIVND (reference sequence). This CDR3 has 16 amino acids.

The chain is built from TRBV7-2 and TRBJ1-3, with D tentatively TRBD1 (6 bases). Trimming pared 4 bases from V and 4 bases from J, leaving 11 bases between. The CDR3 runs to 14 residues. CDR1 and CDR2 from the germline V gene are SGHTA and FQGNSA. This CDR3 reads CASSWGGPGNTIYF. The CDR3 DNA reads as TGTGCCAGCAGCTGGGGGGGGCCCGGAAACACCATATATTTT. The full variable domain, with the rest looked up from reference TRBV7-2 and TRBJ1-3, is GAGVSQSPSNKVTEKGKDVELRCDPISGHTALYWYRQSLGQGLEFLIYFQGNSAPDKSGLPSDRFSAERTGGSVSTLTIQRTQQEDSAVYLCASSWGGPGNTIYFGEGSWLTVV.

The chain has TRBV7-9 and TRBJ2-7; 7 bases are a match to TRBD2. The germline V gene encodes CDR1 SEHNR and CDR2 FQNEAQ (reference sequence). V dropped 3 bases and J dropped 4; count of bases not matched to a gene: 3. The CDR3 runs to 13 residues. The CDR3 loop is CASSFAGVYEQYF. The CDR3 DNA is TGTGCCAGCAGCTTTGCGGGAGTGTACGAGCAGTACTTC.

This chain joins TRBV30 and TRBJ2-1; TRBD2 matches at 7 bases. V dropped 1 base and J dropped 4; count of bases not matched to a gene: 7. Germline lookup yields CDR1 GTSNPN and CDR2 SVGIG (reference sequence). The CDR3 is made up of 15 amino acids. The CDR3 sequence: CAWSARLAEYNEQFF. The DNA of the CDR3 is TGTGCCTGGAGTGCCCGACTAGCCGAATACAATGAGCAGTTCTTC.

The CDR3 DNA sequence: TGTGCCAGCAGGGACAGGGACTCCTACGAGCAGTACTTC. This codes for CASRDRDSYEQYF. The chain uses TRBV5-4 and TRBJ2-7; 8 bases are a match to TRBD1. The V and J ends lost 5 bases and 0 bases, in that order; junction bases with no gene match: 1. This CDR3 region has 13 residues. CDR1 and CDR2 (germline): SGHNT, YYREEE (reference sequence).

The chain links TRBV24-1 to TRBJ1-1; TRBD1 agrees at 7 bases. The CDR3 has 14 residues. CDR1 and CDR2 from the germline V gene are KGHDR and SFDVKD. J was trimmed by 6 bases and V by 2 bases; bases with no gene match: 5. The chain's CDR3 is CATSDSWQGAEAFF. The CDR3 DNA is TGTGCCACCAGTGATTCATGGCAGGGGGCTGAAGCTTTCTTT.

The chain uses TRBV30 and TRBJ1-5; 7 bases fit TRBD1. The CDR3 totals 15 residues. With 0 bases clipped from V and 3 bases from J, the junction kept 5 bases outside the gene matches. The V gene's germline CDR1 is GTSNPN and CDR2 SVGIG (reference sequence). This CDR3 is CAWSVDRAVNQPQHF. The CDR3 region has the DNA TGTGCCTGGAGTGTAGACAGGGCAGTCAATCAGCCCCAGCATTTT.

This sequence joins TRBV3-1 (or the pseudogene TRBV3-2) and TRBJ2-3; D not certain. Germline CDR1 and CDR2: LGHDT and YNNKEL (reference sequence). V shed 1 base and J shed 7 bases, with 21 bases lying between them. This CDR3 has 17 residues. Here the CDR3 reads CASSQAVQTGRQYTQYF. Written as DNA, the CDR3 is TGTGCCAGCAGCCAAGCCGTGCAGACCGGTAGACAATATACGCAGTATTTT.

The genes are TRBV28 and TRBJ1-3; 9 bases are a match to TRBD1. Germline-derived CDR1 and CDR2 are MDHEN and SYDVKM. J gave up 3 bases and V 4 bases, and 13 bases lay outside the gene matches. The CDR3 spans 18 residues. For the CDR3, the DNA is TGTGCCAGCAGTTCGGAACTTGACAGGGGGAAGTATGGAAACACCATATATTTT. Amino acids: CASSSELDRGKYGNTIYF.

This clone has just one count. The CDR3, as DNA: TGTGCCTGGAGTGGGGGACAGGGGTTCAATCAGCCCCAGCATTTT. Protein sequence: CAWSGGQGFNQPQHF. This chain links TRBV30 with TRBJ1-5, with 10 bases aligning to TRBD1. This CDR3 is 15 amino acids long. With V trimmed by 1 base and J by 3 bases, 3 bases remained unmatched. Germline V gene data show CDR1 as GTSNPN and CDR2 as SVGIG (reference sequence).

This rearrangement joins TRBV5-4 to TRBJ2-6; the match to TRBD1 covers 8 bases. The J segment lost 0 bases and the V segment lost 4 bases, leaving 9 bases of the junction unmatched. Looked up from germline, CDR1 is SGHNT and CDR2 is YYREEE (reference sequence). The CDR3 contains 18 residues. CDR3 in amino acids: CASSKKQGGVSGANVLTF. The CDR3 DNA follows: TGTGCCAGCAGCAAGAAACAGGGGGGAGTCTCTGGGGCCAACGTCCTGACTTTC.

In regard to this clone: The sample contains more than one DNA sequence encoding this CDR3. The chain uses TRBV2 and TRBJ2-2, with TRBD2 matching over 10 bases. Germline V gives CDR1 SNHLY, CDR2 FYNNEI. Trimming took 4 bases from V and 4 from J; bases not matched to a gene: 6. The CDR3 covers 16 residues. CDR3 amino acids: CASSGLAGGSTGELFF. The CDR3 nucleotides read TGTGCCAGCAGTGGATTAGCGGGAGGATCCACCGGGGAGCTGTTTTTT.

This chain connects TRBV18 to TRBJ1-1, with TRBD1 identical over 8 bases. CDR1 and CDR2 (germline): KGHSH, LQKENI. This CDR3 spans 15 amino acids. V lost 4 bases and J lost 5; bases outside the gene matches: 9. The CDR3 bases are TGTGCCAGCTCACACTCTTGGGGGACAGGTACTGAAGCTTTCTTT. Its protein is CASSHSWGTGTEAFF.

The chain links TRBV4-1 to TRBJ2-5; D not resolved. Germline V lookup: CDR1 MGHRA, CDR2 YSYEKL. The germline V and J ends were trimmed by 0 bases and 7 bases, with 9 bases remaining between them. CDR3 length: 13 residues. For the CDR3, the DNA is TGCGCCAGCAGCCAAGATAAAAGCTTGACCCAGTACTTC. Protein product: CASSQDKSLTQYF.

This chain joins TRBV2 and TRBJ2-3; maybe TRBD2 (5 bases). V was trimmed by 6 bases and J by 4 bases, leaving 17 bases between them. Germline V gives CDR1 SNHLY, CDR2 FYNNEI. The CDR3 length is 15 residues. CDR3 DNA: TGTGCCAGCAGGGATCGAGGAGGTCGACCAGATACGCAGTATTTT. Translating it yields CASRDRGGRPDTQYF.

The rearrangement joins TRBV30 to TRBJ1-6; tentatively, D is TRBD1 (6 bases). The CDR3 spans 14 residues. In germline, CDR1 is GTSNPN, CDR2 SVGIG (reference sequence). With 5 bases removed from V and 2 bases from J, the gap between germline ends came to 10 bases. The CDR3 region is CAWQGNAYNSPLHF. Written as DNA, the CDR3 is TGTGCCTGGCAGGGGAACGCCTATAATTCACCCCTCCACTTT.

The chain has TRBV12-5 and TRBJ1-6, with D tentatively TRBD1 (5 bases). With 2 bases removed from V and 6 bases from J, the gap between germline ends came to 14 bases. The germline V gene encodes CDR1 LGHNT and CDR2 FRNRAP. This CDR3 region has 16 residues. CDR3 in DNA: TGTGCTAGTGGTTTGTTTAAGTCGGGACTTAATTCACCCCTCCACTTT. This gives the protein CASGLFKSGLNSPLHF.

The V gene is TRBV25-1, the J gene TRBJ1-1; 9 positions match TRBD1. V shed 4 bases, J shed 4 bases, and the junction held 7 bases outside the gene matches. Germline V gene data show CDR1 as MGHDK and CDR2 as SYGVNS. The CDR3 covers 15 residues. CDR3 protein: CASSAGTGLGTEAFF. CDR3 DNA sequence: TGTGCCAGCAGTGCCGGGACAGGGCTGGGCACTGAAGCTTTCTTT.

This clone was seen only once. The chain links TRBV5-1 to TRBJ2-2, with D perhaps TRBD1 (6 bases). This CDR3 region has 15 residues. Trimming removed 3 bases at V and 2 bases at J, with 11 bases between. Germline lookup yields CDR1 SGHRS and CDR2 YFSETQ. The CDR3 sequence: CASSSRTVNTGELFF. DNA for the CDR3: TGCGCCAGCAGCTCCCGGACAGTTAACACCGGGGAGCTGTTTTTT.

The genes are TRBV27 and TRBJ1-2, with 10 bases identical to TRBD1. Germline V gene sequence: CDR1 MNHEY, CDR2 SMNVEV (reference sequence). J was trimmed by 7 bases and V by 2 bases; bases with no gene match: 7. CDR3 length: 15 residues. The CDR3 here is CASSLRDRGRGGYTF. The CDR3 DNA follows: TGTGCCAGCAGTTTAAGAGACAGGGGGCGCGGTGGCTACACCTTC.

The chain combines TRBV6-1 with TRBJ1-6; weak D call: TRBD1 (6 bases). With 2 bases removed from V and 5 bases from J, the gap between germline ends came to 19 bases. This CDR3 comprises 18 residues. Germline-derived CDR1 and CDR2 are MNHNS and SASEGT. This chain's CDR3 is CASSETPPWTVNNSPLHF. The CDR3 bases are TGTGCCAGCAGTGAAACTCCACCTTGGACAGTCAATAATTCACCCCTCCACTTT.

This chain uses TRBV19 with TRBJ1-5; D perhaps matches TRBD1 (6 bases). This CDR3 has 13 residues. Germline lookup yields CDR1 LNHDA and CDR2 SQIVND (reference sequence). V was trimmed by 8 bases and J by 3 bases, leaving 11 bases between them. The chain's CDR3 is CASEQGNNQPQHF. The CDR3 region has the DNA TGTGCCAGTGAACAGGGCAACAATCAGCCCCAGCATTTT.

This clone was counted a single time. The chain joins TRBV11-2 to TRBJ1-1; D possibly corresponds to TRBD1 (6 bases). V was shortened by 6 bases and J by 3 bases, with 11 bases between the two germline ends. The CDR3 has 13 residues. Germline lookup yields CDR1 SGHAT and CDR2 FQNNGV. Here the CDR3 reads CASRPRQDTEAFF. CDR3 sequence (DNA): TGTGCCAGCAGGCCGAGACAGGACACTGAAGCTTTCTTT.